This T cell receptor (beta chain) was captured by sequencing in a study of regulatory T cells in long-lasting Graves disease. Study observations and caveats: Whereas 950 to 1,000 public clonotypes were shared by new patients, persistent patients shared more, at approximately 2,700. No thyroid tissue was studied; the work used peripheral blood only. Lower TCR diversity was seen in persistent Graves' patients than in newly diagnosed ones.

Time point in this sample: persistent/refractory GD, antithyroid drugs over 5 years with positive TRAb. Construction of the TCR library relied on RNA isolated from PBMCs. Graves' disease diagnosis followed American Thyroid Association guidelines. To note about this clonotype: As yet, its antigen is unknown.

Investigators prepared the TCR beta libraries by applying iRepertoire HTBI primers and Arm-PCR of CDR3 regions. In TCRdb, the multiplex PCR reads were re-called with MiXCR into one record per CDR3 protein. The table records around 460,000 distinct CDR3 sequences, approximately 21% of them present only once. Sequenced material: peripheral blood mononuclear cells (PBMCs), taken when the disease was refractory, from a patient treated with antithyroid drugs. The sequence was obtained from a female donor with Graves disease.

CDR3 sequence: CASSTGGKDPAYEQYF. The CDR3 coding sequence is TGCGCCAGCAGCACGGGGGGCAAGGACCCGGCCTACGAGCAGTACTTC. This chain uses TRBV4-1 with TRBJ2-7; D perhaps matches TRBD2 (7 bases). The CDR3 length is 16 residues. Trimming took 5 bases from V and 2 from J, leaving 19 bases between them. From germline, CDR1 is MGHRA and CDR2 YSYEKL.